The 17 T cell receptor beta chains presented below share a single source sample, sequenced in a study of CD8+ T cells in alopecia areata. Extraction and reverse transcription of RNA yielded cDNA as the sequencing template. Sequencing used immunoSEQ multiplex PCR; TCRdb keeps in-frame clones, though not all of them. This sample yields 100,000 to 150,000 clones, of which around 49% are seen a single time; around a sixth belongs to the top ten. Source: CD8+ T cells sorted from blood, taken at week 0. The receptors here all came from a human donor with alopecia areata.

This clone was observed a few times. The chain joins TRBV27 to TRBJ2-2; 10 bases are a match to TRBD1. V lost 4 bases, J lost 4 bases, and 0 bases stayed unmatched. The CDR3 sequence is 14 residues long. CDR1 is MNHEY and CDR2 is SMNVEV in the germline V gene (reference sequence). The CDR3 DNA sequence: TGTGCCAGCAGTTGGACAGGGGGCACCGGGGAGCTGTTTTTT. This sequence encodes CASSWTGGTGELFF.

The chain has TRBV6-5 and TRBJ2-3; D is unclear. This CDR3 is 12 amino acids long. Germline V lookup: CDR1 MNHEY, CDR2 SVGAGI. V was pared by 6 bases and J by 6 bases, with 10 bases between. Here the CDR3 reads CASSFTPDTQYF. CDR3 sequence (DNA): TGTGCCAGCAGCTTTACCCCGGATACGCAGTATTTT.

The chain is built from TRBV6-6 and TRBJ2-3; the D gene is possibly TRBD1 (6 bases). V was pared by 8 bases and J by 3 bases, with 15 bases between. The CDR3 extends over 14 amino acids. Germline CDR1 reads MNHNY; CDR2 reads SVGAGI (reference sequence). The CDR3 DNA follows: TGTGCCAGCGCCAGGACAGTTTGGACAGATACGCAGTATTTT. Its translation is CASARTVWTDTQYF.

The chain recombines TRBV29-1 with TRBJ1-1; no definite D call. Germline V CDR1 and CDR2: SQVTM, ANQGSEA. The CDR3 is 11 amino acids. Trimming took 7 bases from V and 10 from J, leaving 16 bases between them. The CDR3 DNA is TGCAGCGGGACCCCAAATGAAGGAGCTTTCTTT. This sequence encodes CSGTPNEGAFF. The full variable domain, completed using reference TRBV29-1 and TRBJ1-1, is SAVISQKPSRDICQRGTSLTIQCQVDSQVTMMFWYRQQPGQSLTLIATANQGSEATYESGFVIDKFPISRPNLTFSTLTVSNMSPEDSSIYLCSGTPNEGAFFGQGTRLTVV.

The DNA of the CDR3 is TGTGCCTGGTCCTTCGGGACTAGCGTTTTCTACGAGCAGTACTTC. It codes for CAWSFGTSVFYEQYF. The chain couples TRBV30 to TRBJ2-7; 10 bases agree with TRBD2. This CDR3 region has 15 residues. V dropped 5 bases and J dropped 3; count of bases not matched to a gene: 10. Germline V CDR1 and CDR2: GTSNPN, SVGIG (reference sequence).

CDR3 sequence: CASSYGQPNTEAFF. CDR3 in DNA: TGTGCCAGCAGCTACGGACAGCCGAACACTGAAGCTTTCTTT. This sequence joins TRBV9 and TRBJ1-1; TRBD1 is a possible D gene (6 bases). V was cut by 4 bases and J by 1 base, with 11 bases left in between. Germline V gene lookup returns CDR1 SGDLS and CDR2 YYNGEE. The CDR3 consists of 14 residues. Full variable domain (rest looked up from reference TRBV9 and TRBJ1-1): DSGVTQTPKHLITATGQRVTLRCSPRSGDLSVYWYQQSLDQGLQFLIQYYNGEERAKGNILERFSAQQFPDLHSELNLSSLELGDSALYFCASSYGQPNTEAFFGQGTRLTVV.

Only a few counts were recorded for this clone. The chain links TRBV7-9 to TRBJ2-4; the D gene is possibly TRBD1 (5 bases). The V end lost 5 bases, the J end lost 0 bases, and 17 bases lay between the germline ends. The germline CDR1 and CDR2 sequences are SEHNR and FQNEAQ (reference sequence). The CDR3 has 17 amino acids. The CDR3 loop reads CASSPTRQKIAKNIQYF. The CDR3 DNA reads as TGTGCCAGCAGCCCGACCAGACAGAAGATAGCCAAAAACATTCAGTACTTC.

The chain carries TRBV5-6 and TRBJ2-3, with 9 bases aligning to TRBD2. This CDR3 spans 15 amino acids. J lost 11 bases, V lost 5 bases, and 15 bases had no gene match. CDR1 is SGHDT, CDR2 YYEEEE, per germline. In nucleotides, the CDR3 is TGTGCCAGCAGGGACGGGACTAGCCCACCACCATGGCAGTATTTT. It codes for CASRDGTSPPPWQYF.

In DNA form, the CDR3 reads TGTGCCAGCAGCCTCGGCTCTGGGGCCAACGTCCTGACTTTC. It codes for CASSLGSGANVLTF. The chain is built from TRBV5-4 and TRBJ2-6; unclear D gene. The V end lost 4 bases, the J end lost 0 bases, and 5 bases lay between the germline ends. This CDR3 is 14 amino acids long. Germline V gives CDR1 SGHNT, CDR2 YYREEE (reference sequence).

Of note for this clone: A much more abundant neighbour one base away suggests this may be a read error. V is TRBV2 and J is TRBJ1-2; TRBD1 might be the D (6 bases). V was cut by 6 bases and J by 2 bases, with 7 bases left in between. Germline V lookup: CDR1 SNHLY, CDR2 FYNNEI. The CDR3 is made up of 12 amino acids. CDR3 bases: TGTGCCAGCAGGGGGACAAACTATGGCTACACCTTC. Amino acid sequence: CASRGTNYGYTF.

The CDR3 coding sequence is TGTGCCAGCAGTTATAATAAGTACTACGAGCAGTACTTC. Translation: CASSYNKYYEQYF. V gene TRBV27 combines with J gene TRBJ2-7; D unresolved. The CDR3 covers 13 residues. V was pared by 4 bases and J by 3 bases, with 10 bases between. The germline gives CDR1 MNHEY, CDR2 SMNVEV (reference sequence).

This clone has only a few counts. The chain combines TRBV27 with TRBJ2-7; 8 bases are shared with TRBD1. CDR3 length: 14 amino acids. The germline V gene has CDR1 MNHEY and CDR2 SMNVEV (reference sequence). V dropped 5 bases and J dropped 4; count of bases not matched to a gene: 7. CDR3 bases: TGTGCCAGCAGTCCACAGGGGGTCTCGTACGAGCAGTACTTC. It encodes CASSPQGVSYEQYF.

This clone appeared a few times. V usage is TRBV7-9 and J usage is TRBJ2-7; D might be TRBD2 (5 bases). The CDR3 is 14 residues long. The V gene lost 5 bases and the J gene lost 2 bases, with 13 bases spanning the gap. Germline V gene lookup returns CDR1 SEHNR and CDR2 FQNEAQ (reference sequence). CDR3 residues: CASSPEGAPYEQYF. In nucleotides, the CDR3 is TGTGCCAGCAGCCCAGAGGGCGCTCCCTACGAGCAGTACTTC. The whole variable domain, remainder taken from reference TRBV7-9 and TRBJ2-7, is DTGVSQNPRHKITKRGQNVTFRCDPISEHNRLYWYRQTLGQGPEFLTYFQNEAQLEKSRLLSDRFSAERPKGSFSTLEIQRTEQGDSAMYLCASSPEGAPYEQYFGPGTRLTVT.

This sequence joins TRBV14 and TRBJ2-5; 7 bases are shared with TRBD2. The CDR3 has 14 amino acids. Germline V gene lookup returns CDR1 SGHDN and CDR2 FVKESK. With V trimmed by 2 bases and J by 2 bases, 2 bases remained unmatched. The DNA of the CDR3 is TGTGCCAGCAGCCAACTGGGACTACAAGAGACCCAGTACTTC. Translating gives CASSQLGLQETQYF.

The J gene is TRBJ2-2, the V gene TRBV29-1, with 7 nucleotides matching TRBD1. The CDR3 length is 14 residues. V lost 7 bases, J lost 0 bases, and 5 bases stayed unmatched. Looked up from germline, CDR1 is SQVTM and CDR2 is ANQGSEA. The CDR3 sequence is CSAQDRTNTGELFF. In DNA, the CDR3 is TGCAGCGCTCAGGACAGGACGAACACCGGGGAGCTGTTTTTT.

The rearrangement uses TRBV30 and TRBJ1-2; unclear D gene. This CDR3 contains 12 residues. V shed 2 bases and J shed 6 bases, with 10 bases lying between them. Germline CDR1 is GTSNPN and CDR2 is SVGIG (reference sequence). CDR3 amino acids: CAWSLRRNGYTF. CDR3 sequence (DNA): TGTGCCTGGAGTTTAAGACGGAATGGCTACACCTTC.

The CDR3 DNA is TGTGGGGGAAGTACAGGGGCCCTCTCCTACAATGAGCAGTTCTTC. It specifies CGGSTGALSYNEQFF. The chain carries TRBV30 and TRBJ2-1; 7 nucleotides agree with TRBD1. CDR1 GTSNPN and CDR2 SVGIG come from the germline V gene (reference sequence). CDR3 length: 15 amino acids.